This TCR beta chain originates from a study of T cell changes during pregnancy in multiple sclerosis. With 7 bases clipped from V and 5 bases from J, the junction kept 9 bases outside the gene matches. Germline CDR1 SGHNT, CDR2 YENEEA. This CDR3 is 14 amino acids long. Repertoires were generated with immunoSEQ multiplex PCR, while TCRdb's copy carries only in-frame clones and drops some. The sample has roughly 48,000 clones; 92% are singletons. This clone was seen a handful of times. Specimen: CD4+ T cells from peripheral blood mononuclear cells, collected in the second trimester of pregnancy. The source of this sequence is a female donor in good health, enrolled as a control in a pregnancy study. The chain links TRBV11-3 to TRBJ1-1; 8 bases fit TRBD1. The CDR3 coding sequence is TGTGCCAGCACCCGAGGACAGGGCTTGACTGAAGCTTTCTTT. It translates to CASTRGQGLTEAFF.